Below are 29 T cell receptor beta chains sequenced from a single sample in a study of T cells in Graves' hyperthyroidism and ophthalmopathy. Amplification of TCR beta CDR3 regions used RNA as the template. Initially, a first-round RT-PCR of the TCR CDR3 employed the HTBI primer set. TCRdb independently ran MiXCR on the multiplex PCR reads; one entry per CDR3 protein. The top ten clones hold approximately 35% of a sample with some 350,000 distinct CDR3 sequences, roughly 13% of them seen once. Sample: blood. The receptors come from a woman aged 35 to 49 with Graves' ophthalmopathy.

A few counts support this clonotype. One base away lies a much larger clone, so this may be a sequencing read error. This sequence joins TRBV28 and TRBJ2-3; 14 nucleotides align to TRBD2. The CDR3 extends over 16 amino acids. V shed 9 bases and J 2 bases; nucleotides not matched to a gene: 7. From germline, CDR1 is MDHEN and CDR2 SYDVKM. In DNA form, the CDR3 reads TGTGCCAGTGGGACTAGCGGGAGCATTCTCACAGATACGCAGTATTTT. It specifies CASGTSGSILTDTQYF.

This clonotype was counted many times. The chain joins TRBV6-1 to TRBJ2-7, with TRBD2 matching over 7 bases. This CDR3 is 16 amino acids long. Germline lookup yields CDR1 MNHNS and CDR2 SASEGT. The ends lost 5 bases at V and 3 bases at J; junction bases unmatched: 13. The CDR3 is CASSKLSGDPYYEQYF. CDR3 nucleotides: TGTGCCAGCAGTAAACTAAGCGGGGACCCTTACTACGAGCAGTACTTC.

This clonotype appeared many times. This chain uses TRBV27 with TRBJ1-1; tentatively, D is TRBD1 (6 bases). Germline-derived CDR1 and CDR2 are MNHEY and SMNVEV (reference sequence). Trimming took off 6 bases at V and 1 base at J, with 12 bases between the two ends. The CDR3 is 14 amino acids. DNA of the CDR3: TGTGCCAGCAGACTACAGGGCGAGAACACTGAAGCTTTCTTT. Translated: CASRLQGENTEAFF.

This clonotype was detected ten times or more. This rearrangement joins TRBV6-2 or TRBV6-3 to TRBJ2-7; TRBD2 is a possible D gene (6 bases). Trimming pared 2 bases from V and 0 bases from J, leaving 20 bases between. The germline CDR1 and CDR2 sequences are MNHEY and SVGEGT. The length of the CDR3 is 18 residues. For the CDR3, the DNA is TGTGCCAGCAGTTACCAACAACCGGGGACTTTAAGCTCCTACGAGCAGTACTTC. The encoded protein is CASSYQQPGTLSSYEQYF.

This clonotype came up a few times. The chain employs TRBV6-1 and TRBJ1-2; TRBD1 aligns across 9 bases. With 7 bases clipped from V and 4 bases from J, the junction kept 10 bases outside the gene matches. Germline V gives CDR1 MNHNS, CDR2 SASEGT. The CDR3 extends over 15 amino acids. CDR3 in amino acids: CASTGGQGYFYGYTF. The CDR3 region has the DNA TGTGCCAGCACCGGAGGACAGGGGTATTTCTATGGCTACACCTTC.

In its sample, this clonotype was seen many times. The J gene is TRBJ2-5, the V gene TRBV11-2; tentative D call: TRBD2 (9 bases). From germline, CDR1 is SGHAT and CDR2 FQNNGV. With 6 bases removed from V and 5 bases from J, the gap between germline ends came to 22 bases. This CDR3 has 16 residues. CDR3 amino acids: CASRTGVAGGRETQYF. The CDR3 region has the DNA TGTGCCAGCAGGACAGGGGTCGCGGGGGGGAGGGAGACCCAGTACTTC.

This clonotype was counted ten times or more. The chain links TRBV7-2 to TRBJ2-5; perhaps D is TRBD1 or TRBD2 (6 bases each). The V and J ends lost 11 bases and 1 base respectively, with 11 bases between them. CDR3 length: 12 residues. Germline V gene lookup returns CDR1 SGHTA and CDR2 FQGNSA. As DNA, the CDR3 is TGTGCCTCCGGGGGCCCCCAAGAGACCCAGTACTTC. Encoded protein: CASGGPQETQYF. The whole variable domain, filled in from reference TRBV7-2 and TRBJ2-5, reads GAGVSQSPSNKVTEKGKDVELRCDPISGHTALYWYRQSLGQGLEFLIYFQGNSAPDKSGLPSDRFSAERTGGSVSTLTIQRTQQEDSAVYLCASGGPQETQYFGPGTRLLVL.

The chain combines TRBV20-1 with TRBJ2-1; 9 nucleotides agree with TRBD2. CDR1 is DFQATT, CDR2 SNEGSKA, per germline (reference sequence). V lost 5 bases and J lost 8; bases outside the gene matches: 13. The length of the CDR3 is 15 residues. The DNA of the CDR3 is TGCAGTGCTCCCTCCAGGAGCGGGGGGTCGTATGAGCAGTTCTTC. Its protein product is CSAPSRSGGSYEQFF.

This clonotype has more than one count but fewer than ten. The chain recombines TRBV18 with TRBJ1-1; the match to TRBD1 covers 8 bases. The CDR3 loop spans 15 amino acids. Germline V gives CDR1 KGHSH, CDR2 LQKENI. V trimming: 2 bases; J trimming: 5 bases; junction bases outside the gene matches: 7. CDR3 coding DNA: TGTGCCAGCTCACCAGGACAGGGTTCTCTGACTGAAGCTTTCTTT. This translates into CASSPGQGSLTEAFF.

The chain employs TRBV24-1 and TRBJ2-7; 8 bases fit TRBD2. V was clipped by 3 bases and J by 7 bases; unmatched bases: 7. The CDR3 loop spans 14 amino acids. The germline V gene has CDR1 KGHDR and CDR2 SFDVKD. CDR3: CATSDPAGGMEQYF. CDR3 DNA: TGTGCCACCAGTGATCCGGCGGGGGGAATGGAGCAGTACTTC.

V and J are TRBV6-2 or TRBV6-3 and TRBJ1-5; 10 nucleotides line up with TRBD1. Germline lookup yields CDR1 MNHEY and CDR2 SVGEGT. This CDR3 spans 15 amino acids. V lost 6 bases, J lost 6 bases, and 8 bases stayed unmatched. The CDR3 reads CASSADRGLSQPQHF. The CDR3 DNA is TGTGCCAGCAGCGCCGACAGGGGGCTTAGTCAGCCCCAGCATTTT.

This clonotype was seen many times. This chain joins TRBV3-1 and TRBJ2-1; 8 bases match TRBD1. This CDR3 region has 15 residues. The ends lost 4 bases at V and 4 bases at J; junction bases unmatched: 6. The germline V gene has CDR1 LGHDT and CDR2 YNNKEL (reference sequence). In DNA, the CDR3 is TGTGCCAGCAGCCCGCGGGGACAGGTGTACAATGAGCAGTTCTTC. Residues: CASSPRGQVYNEQFF.

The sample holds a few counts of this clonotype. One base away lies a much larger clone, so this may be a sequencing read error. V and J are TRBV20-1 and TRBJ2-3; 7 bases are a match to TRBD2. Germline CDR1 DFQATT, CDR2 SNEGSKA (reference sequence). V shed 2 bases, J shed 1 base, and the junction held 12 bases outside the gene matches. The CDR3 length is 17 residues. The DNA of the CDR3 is TGCAGTGCTAGAAGAGCGGGGAGGAGGACCCGCACAGATACGCAGTATTTT. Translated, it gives CSARRAGRRTRTDTQYF.

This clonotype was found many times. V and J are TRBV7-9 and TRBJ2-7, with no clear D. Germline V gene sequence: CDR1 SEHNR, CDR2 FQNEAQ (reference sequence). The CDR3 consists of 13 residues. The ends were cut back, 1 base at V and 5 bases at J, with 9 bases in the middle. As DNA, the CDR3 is TGTGCCAGCAGCTTAGATCGCTATGACGAGCAGTACTTC. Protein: CASSLDRYDEQYF.

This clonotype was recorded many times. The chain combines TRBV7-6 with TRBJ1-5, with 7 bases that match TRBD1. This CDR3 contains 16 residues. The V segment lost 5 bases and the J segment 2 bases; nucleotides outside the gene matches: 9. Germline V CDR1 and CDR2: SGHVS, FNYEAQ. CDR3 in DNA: TGTGCCAGCAGCCGAATAGCAGGACAGGGCAATCAGCCCCAGCATTTT. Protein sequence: CASSRIAGQGNQPQHF.

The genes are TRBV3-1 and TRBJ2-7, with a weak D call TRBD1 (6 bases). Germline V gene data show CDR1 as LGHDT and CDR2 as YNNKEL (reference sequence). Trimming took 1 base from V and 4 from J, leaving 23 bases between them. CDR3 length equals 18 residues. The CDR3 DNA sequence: TGTGCCAGCAGCCAAGTTCGGGTAGGGGACATCCTACCATACGAGCAGTACTTC. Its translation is CASSQVRVGDILPYEQYF.

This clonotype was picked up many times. CDR3 coding DNA: TGTGCCAGCAGCTATCCCCGGGGGGACTCCCAGGTAGCTCGTGGAGCTTTCTTT. It translates to CASSYPRGDSQVARGAFF. The chain is built from TRBV6-2 or TRBV6-3 and TRBJ1-1, with D maybe TRBD1 (5 bases). V was pared by 6 bases and J by 10 bases, with 33 bases between. This CDR3 spans 18 amino acids. CDR1 MNHEY and CDR2 SVGEGT come from the germline V gene.

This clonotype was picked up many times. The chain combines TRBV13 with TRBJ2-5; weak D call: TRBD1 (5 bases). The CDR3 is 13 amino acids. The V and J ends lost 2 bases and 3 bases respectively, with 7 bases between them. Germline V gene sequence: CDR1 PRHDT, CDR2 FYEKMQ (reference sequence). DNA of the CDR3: TGTGCCAGCAGCTTACTAGGGGAAGAGACCCAGTACTTC. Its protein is CASSLLGEETQYF.

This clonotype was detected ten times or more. The CDR3 here is CASSLGDGPQHF. CDR3 nucleotide sequence: TGTGCCAGCAGCCTAGGGGACGGGCCCCAGCATTTT. The V gene is TRBV2, the J gene TRBJ1-5, with a weak D call TRBD1 (5 bases). This CDR3 has 12 amino acids. CDR1 is SNHLY and CDR2 is FYNNEI in the germline V gene. The ends were cut back, 6 bases at V and 9 bases at J, with 12 bases in the middle.

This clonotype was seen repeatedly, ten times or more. The CDR3 DNA is TGCAGTGCTAGAGAACCTCCGGTATACACCTTC. Translation: CSAREPPVYTF. The rearrangement uses TRBV20-1 and TRBJ1-2, with D unresolved. V lost 0 bases and J 11 bases, leaving 10 bases between the germline ends. CDR1 is DFQATT, CDR2 SNEGSKA, per germline (reference sequence). This CDR3 comprises 11 residues.

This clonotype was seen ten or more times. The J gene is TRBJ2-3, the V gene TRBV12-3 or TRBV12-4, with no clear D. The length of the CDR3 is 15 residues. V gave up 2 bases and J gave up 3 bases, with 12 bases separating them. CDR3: CASSLIGRITDTQYF. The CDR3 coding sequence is TGTGCCAGCAGTTTAATAGGGCGGATTACAGATACGCAGTATTTT.

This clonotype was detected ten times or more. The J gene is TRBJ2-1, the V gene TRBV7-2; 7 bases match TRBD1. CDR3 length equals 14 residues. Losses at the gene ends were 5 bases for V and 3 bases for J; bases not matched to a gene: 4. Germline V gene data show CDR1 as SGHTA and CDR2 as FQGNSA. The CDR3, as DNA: TGTGCCAGCAGCAGGGGGCTGCTCTACAATGAGCAGTTCTTC. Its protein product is CASSRGLLYNEQFF.

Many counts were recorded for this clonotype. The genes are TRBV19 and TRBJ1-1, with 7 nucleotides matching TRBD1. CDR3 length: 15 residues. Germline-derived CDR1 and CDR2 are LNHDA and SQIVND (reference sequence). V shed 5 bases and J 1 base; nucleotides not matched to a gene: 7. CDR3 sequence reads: CASSHTGARNTEAFF. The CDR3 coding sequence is TGTGCCAGTAGTCACACAGGGGCCCGGAACACTGAAGCTTTCTTT.

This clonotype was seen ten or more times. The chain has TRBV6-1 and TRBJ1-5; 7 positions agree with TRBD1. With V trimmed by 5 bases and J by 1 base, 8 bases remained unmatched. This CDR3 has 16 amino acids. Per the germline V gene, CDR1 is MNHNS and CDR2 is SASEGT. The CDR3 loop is CASSPSRGGSNQPQHF. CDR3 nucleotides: TGTGCCAGCAGTCCGTCCAGGGGGGGAAGCAATCAGCCCCAGCATTTT.

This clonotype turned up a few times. CDR3 nucleotides: TGTGCCTGTTCATCCGGGACCCTGGGGAATCAGCCCCAGCATTTT. It translates to CACSSGTLGNQPQHF. The rearrangement uses TRBV30 and TRBJ1-5; a weak D match, TRBD1 (5 bases). Germline loops: CDR1 GTSNPN, CDR2 SVGIG (reference sequence). Between the trimmed V and J ends, which lost 6 bases and 4 bases, there was a span of 19 bases. The CDR3 has 15 residues.

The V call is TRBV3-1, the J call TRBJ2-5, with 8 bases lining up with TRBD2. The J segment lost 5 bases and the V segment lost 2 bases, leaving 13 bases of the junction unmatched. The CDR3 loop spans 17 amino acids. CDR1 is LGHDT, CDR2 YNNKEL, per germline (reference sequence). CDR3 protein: CASSQSPGTSWIETQYF. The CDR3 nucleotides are TGTGCCAGCAGCCAAAGCCCCGGGACTAGTTGGATTGAGACCCAGTACTTC.

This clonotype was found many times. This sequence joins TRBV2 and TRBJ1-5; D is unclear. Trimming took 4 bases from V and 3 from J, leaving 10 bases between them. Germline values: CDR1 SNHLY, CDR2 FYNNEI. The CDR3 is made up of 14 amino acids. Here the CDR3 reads CASSGSQFNQPQHF. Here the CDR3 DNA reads TGTGCCAGCAGTGGTTCGCAATTCAATCAGCCCCAGCATTTT. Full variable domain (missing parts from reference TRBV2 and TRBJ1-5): EPEVTQTPSHQVTQMGQEVILRCVPISNHLYFYWYRQILGQKVEFLVSFYNNEISEKSEIFDDQFSVERPDGSNFTLKIRSTKLEDSAMYFCASSGSQFNQPQHFGDGTRLSIL.

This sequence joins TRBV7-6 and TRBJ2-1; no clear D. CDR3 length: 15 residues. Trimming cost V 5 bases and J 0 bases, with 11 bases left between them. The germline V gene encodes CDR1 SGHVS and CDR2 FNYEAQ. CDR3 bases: TGTGCCAGCAGCCTTTTATCGGGCTCCTACAATGAGCAGTTCTTC. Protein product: CASSLLSGSYNEQFF.

The CDR3 bases are TGCAGTGCGTTAAGCGGGGACTCCTACGAGCAGTACTTC. It encodes CSALSGDSYEQYF. The rearrangement joins TRBV20-1 to TRBJ2-7; 7 positions match TRBD2. J lost 0 bases, V lost 6 bases, and 5 bases had no gene match. The CDR3 spans 13 residues. Germline V gene lookup returns CDR1 DFQATT and CDR2 SNEGSKA (reference sequence).